This TCR beta chain was sequenced for a study of cytomegalovirus exposure and HLA in healthy donors. Findings of the study overall: The study designated over 150 TCR beta chains cytomegalovirus-associated.

Both 60 Vbeta primers and 13 Jbeta primers went into the PCR. Here immunoSEQ multiplex PCR was the method, and the copy in TCRdb shows in-frame clones only, minus some. The table lists around 150,000 clones, about 68% of them singletons, with approximately 1.6% in the top ten. Germline CDR1 SGHDN, CDR2 FVKESK. Between the trimmed V and J ends, which lost 5 bases and 3 bases, there was a span of 13 bases. The CDR3 is 14 amino acids. This clone was picked up a small number of times. Antigen specificity is unknown. The sample was PBMCs. The TCR sequence derives from a human donor in good health. The chain employs TRBV14 and TRBJ1-2; a weak D match, TRBD1 (6 bases). The CDR3 sequence is CASSLQGYYYGYTF. As DNA, the CDR3 is TGTGCCAGCAGCTTACAGGGATATTACTATGGCTACACCTTC.